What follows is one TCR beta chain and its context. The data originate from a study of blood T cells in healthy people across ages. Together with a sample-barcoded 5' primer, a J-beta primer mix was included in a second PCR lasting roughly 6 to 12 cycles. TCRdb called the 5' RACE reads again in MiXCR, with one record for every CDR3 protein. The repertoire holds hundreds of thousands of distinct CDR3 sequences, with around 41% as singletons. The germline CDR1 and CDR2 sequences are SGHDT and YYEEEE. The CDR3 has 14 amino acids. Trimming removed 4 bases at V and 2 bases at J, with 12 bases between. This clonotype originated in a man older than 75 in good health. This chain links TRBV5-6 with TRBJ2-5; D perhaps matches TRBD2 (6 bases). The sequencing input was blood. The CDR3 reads CASSVGRIQETQYF. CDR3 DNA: TGTGCCAGCAGCGTGGGGAGGATTCAAGAGACCCAGTACTTC.